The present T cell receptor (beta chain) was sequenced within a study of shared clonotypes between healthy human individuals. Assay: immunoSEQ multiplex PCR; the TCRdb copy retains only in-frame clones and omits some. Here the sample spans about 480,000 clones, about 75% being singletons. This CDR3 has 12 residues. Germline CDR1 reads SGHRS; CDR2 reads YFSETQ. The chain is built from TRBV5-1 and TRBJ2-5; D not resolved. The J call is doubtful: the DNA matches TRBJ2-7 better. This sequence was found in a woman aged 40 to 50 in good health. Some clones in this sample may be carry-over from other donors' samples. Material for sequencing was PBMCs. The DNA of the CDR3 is TGCGCCAGCAGCTCACAGACCTACGAGCAGTACTTC. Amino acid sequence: CASSSQTYEQYF.